Here is one T cell receptor (beta chain) with its context. The data originate from a study of blood T cell repertoires in COVID-19. Background on the study: Acute-phase and convalescent COVID-19 samples originated in the United States, Italy and Spain. The analysed material was cDNA or gDNA that came from T cells, B-cell-depleted T cells, or PBMCs.

Original processing methods: Reference gene primer amplification gave estimated nucleated cell counts. The method was immunoSEQ multiplex PCR; TCRdb's version includes in-frame clones alone and lacks a portion of them. V and J calls and clone size are those listed in that table; D and trimming were worked out from the DNA. There are 150,000 to 200,000 clones in the sample; approximately 90% occur only once, and around 6% lies in the top ten. The germline V gene has CDR1 GTSNPN and CDR2 SVGIG (reference sequence). The V and J ends lost 4 bases and 2 bases respectively, with 17 bases between them. The CDR3 sequence is 15 residues long.

The chain combines TRBV30 with TRBJ1-2; tentatively, D is TRBD1 (6 bases). Sample: peripheral blood. The sequence was collected from a man aged 35 to 55 with active or convalescent COVID-19. The CDR3 is CAWTQTPQGNYGYTF. The DNA of the CDR3 is TGTGCCTGGACCCAGACCCCACAGGGAAACTATGGCTACACCTTC.